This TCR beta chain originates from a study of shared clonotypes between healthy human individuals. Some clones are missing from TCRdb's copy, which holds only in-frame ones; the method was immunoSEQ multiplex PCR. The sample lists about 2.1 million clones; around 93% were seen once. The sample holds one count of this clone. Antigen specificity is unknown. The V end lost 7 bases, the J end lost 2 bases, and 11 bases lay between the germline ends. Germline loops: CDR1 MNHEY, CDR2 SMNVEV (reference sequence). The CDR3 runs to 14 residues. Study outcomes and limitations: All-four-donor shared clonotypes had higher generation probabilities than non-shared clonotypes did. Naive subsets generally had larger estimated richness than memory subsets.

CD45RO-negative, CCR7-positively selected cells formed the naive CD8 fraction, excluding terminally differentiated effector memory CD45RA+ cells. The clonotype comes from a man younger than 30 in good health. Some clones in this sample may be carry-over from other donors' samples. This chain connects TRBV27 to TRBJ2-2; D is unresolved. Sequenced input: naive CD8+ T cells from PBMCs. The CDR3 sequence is CASTIGANTGELFF. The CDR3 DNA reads TGTGCCAGCACCATAGGTGCCAACACCGGGGAGCTGTTTTTT.